Following are 21 T cell receptor beta chains from one sample sequenced in a study of blood T cell repertoires in COVID-19. Assay: immunoSEQ multiplex PCR; the TCRdb copy retains only in-frame clones and omits some. Among about 160,000 clones listed, 82% were seen once. The sequencing sample was made of peripheral blood. The receptor set was obtained from a middle-aged woman with COVID-19, enrolled during active disease.

V usage is TRBV7-3 and J usage is TRBJ2-1, with D possibly being TRBD1 (6 bases). Per the germline V gene, CDR1 is SGHTA and CDR2 is FQGTGA. Trimming shortened V by 2 bases and J by 5 bases, and 10 bases separated the two germline ends. The CDR3 loop spans 14 amino acids. The CDR3: CASSLQGGNNEQFF. CDR3 in DNA: TGTGCCAGCAGCTTACAAGGGGGAAACAATGAGCAGTTCTTC.

In this sample, this clone turned up once. This chain uses TRBV24-1 with TRBJ2-1; 9 nucleotides agree with TRBD2. This CDR3 contains 16 residues. V lost 0 bases to trimming and J lost 5 bases; unmatched junction nucleotides: 4. Looked up from germline, CDR1 is KGHDR and CDR2 is SFDVKD. The CDR3 sequence: CATSDLRLAGNNEQFF. The CDR3 coding sequence is TGTGCCACCAGTGATTTGCGGCTAGCGGGAAACAATGAGCAGTTCTTC.

The genes are TRBV6-5 and TRBJ1-2; 11 nucleotides line up with TRBD1. The CDR3 length is 14 residues. The V gene end was trimmed by 7 bases and the J gene end by 5 bases; junction bases not matched to a gene: 6. Germline lookup yields CDR1 MNHEY and CDR2 SVGAGI. CDR3 sequence: CASKDRGRGYGYTF. DNA of the CDR3: TGTGCCAGCAAGGACAGGGGGCGCGGGTATGGCTACACCTTC.

The V and J genes are TRBV7-2 and TRBJ2-6, with TRBD2 matching over 10 bases. With V trimmed by 5 bases and J by 0 bases, 4 bases remained unmatched. There are 17 residues in the CDR3. Germline loops: CDR1 SGHTA, CDR2 FQGNSA. The CDR3 is CASSLRTSGSGANVLTF. The CDR3 DNA follows: TGTGCCAGCAGCCTCAGGACTAGCGGCTCTGGGGCCAACGTCCTGACTTTC. The variable domain in full, with the rest retrieved from reference TRBV7-2 and TRBJ2-6, is GAGVSQSPSNKVTEKGKDVELRCDPISGHTALYWYRQSLGQGLEFLIYFQGNSAPDKSGLPSDRFSAERTGGSVSTLTIQRTQQEDSAVYLCASSLRTSGSGANVLTFGAGSRLTVL.

CDR3 sequence (DNA): TGCGCCAGCAGTCACACCGGGATGGAGGGCAATGAGCAGTTCTTC. Its translation is CASSHTGMEGNEQFF. The genes are TRBV23-1 and TRBJ2-1; weak D call: TRBD2 (6 bases). TRBV23-1 is sorted into the ORF group, with uncertain function. There are 15 residues in the CDR3. Trimming cost V 3 bases and J 6 bases, with 15 bases left between them.

The chain joins TRBV27 to TRBJ1-1, with 9 bases lining up with TRBD1. Germline-derived CDR1 and CDR2 are MNHEY and SMNVEV (reference sequence). This CDR3 contains 16 residues. With 5 bases clipped from V and 12 bases from J, the junction kept 19 bases outside the gene matches. CDR3 DNA sequence: TGTGCCAGCAGTCTCACTTTGGGGGTGGGACAGGGAAGAACTTTCTTT. This gives the protein CASSLTLGVGQGRTFF.

This sequence joins TRBV28 and TRBJ2-5, with 9 bases matching TRBD1. V gave up 3 bases and J gave up 4 bases; unmatched junction bases: 6. CDR1 and CDR2 (germline): MDHEN, SYDVKM. This CDR3 is built from 15 residues. For the CDR3, the DNA is TGTGCCAGCAGTTTCCCGGGACAGGGTGTAGAGACCCAGTACTTC. Residues: CASSFPGQGVETQYF. The whole variable domain, filled in from reference TRBV28 and TRBJ2-5, reads DVKVTQSSRYLVKRTGEKVFLECVQDMDHENMFWYRQDPGLGLRLIYFSYDVKMKEKGDIPEGYSVSREKKERFSLILESASTNQTSMYLCASSFPGQGVETQYFGPGTRLLVL.

V gene TRBV25-1 combines with J gene TRBJ1-1; D possibly corresponds to TRBD1 (5 bases). The CDR3 runs to 14 residues. V was trimmed by 0 bases and J by 5 bases, leaving 10 bases between them. Germline V lookup: CDR1 MGHDK, CDR2 SYGVNS. This CDR3 is CASSEYKGQTEAFF. In DNA form, the CDR3 reads TGTGCCAGCAGTGAATATAAGGGGCAGACTGAAGCTTTCTTT.

The genes are TRBV27 and TRBJ1-2, with D maybe TRBD1 (5 bases). The CDR3 has 15 residues. V lost 3 bases, J lost 4 bases, and 15 bases lay in between. Germline values: CDR1 MNHEY, CDR2 SMNVEV (reference sequence). The CDR3 nucleotides read TGTGCCAGCAGTTTTGGTGCAGGGATTGGCTATGGCTACACCTTC. This translates into CASSFGAGIGYGYTF.

In its sample, this clone was seen a few times. The genes are TRBV27 and TRBJ2-7, with D unresolved. Trimming removed 7 bases from V and 2 bases from J, with 15 bases in between. The CDR3 length is 14 residues. The germline CDR1 and CDR2 sequences are MNHEY and SMNVEV (reference sequence). The CDR3 is CASTPVGRPYEQYF. As DNA, the CDR3 is TGTGCCAGCACCCCGGTGGGCAGGCCCTACGAGCAGTACTTC.

The chain has TRBV6-5 and TRBJ1-5; possibly TRBD1 for D (5 bases). V lost 6 bases and J 3 bases, leaving 12 bases between the germline ends. Germline V lookup: CDR1 MNHEY, CDR2 SVGAGI. The CDR3 sequence is 14 residues long. DNA for the CDR3: TGTGCCAGCAGGGGGCTTGGTAACAATCAGCCCCAGCATTTT. Amino acid sequence: CASRGLGNNQPQHF.

The J gene is TRBJ2-1, the V gene TRBV29-1; TRBD2 matches 9 bases. Germline V gives CDR1 SQVTM, CDR2 ANQGSEA. This CDR3 spans 17 amino acids. Trimming at V came to 7 bases and at J to 0 bases, leaving 13 bases not matched to a gene. This chain's CDR3 is CSAQGVTSGNSYNEQFF. The CDR3 nucleotides read TGCAGCGCCCAGGGAGTGACTAGCGGAAACTCCTACAATGAGCAGTTCTTC.

The rearrangement links TRBV5-1 to TRBJ1-2, with TRBD1 matching 7 bases. The CDR3 runs 15 residues. With 4 bases clipped from V and 5 bases from J, the junction kept 11 bases outside the gene matches. CDR1 is SGHRS and CDR2 is YFSETQ in the germline V gene. The CDR3 reads CASSPEGATGYGYTF. CDR3 bases: TGCGCCAGCAGCCCGGAGGGGGCGACAGGGTATGGCTACACCTTC.

J is TRBJ1-2 and V is TRBV30; 10 bases line up with TRBD1. This CDR3 region has 17 residues. After removal of 0 bases from V and 4 bases from J, the junction contained 11 bases not matched to a gene. Germline loops: CDR1 GTSNPN, CDR2 SVGIG (reference sequence). CDR3 coding DNA: TGTGCCTGGAGTGTAAAGGACAGGGGGGTGGCTAGCTATGGCTACACCTTC. It translates to CAWSVKDRGVASYGYTF.

The CDR3 coding sequence is TGTGCCAGCAGTTACACCGGGACAGGGGACTGGGGTGAGCAGTTCTTC. Translating gives CASSYTGTGDWGEQFF. The chain is built from TRBV6-6 and TRBJ2-1; 10 nucleotides line up with TRBD1. The junction had 10 bases not matched to a gene; V was cut back by 2 bases and J by 9 bases. The CDR3 length is 16 residues. Germline V CDR1 and CDR2: MNHNY, SVGAGI (reference sequence).

V is TRBV6-5 and J is TRBJ2-5; possible D gene TRBD1, 5 bases. The germline gives CDR1 MNHEY, CDR2 SVGAGI. The V end was cut by 2 bases, the J end by 5 bases, with 15 bases between. This CDR3 spans 15 amino acids. The CDR3 DNA reads as TGTGCCAGCAGTTACGGGCCAGGGCCCCAGGAGACCCAGTACTTC. It encodes CASSYGPGPQETQYF.

The CDR3 DNA follows: TGCGCCAGCAGCGAGGGACACCGTCGGACCGGGGAGCTGTTTTTT. It codes for CASSEGHRRTGELFF. The chain links TRBV5-1 to TRBJ2-2, with D perhaps TRBD1 (6 bases). The V end lost 4 bases, the J end lost 5 bases, and 15 bases lay between the germline ends. The CDR3 covers 15 residues. From germline, CDR1 is SGHRS and CDR2 YFSETQ. Filled out from reference TRBV5-1 and TRBJ2-2, the complete variable domain reads KAGVTQTPRYLIKTRGQQVTLSCSPISGHRSVSWYQQTPGQGLQFLFEYFSETQRNKGNFPGRFSGRQFSNSRSEMNVSTLELGDSALYLCASSEGHRRTGELFFGEGSRLTVL.

The CDR3 bases are TGTGCCACCAGCGTTCCTCCACTTAATGAGCAGTTCTTC. Amino acid sequence: CATSVPPLNEQFF. This sequence joins TRBV15 and TRBJ2-1; D unclear. Germline V gene data show CDR1 as LNHNV and CDR2 as YYDKDF (reference sequence). Trimming stripped 5 bases from V and 7 bases from J, with 12 bases between. The CDR3 runs to 13 residues.

The chain employs TRBV30 and TRBJ2-5; 7 bases fit TRBD1. The CDR3 loop spans 14 amino acids. J gave up 4 bases and V 3 bases, and 8 bases lay outside the gene matches. Germline CDR1 and CDR2: GTSNPN and SVGIG (reference sequence). CDR3 in amino acids: CAWSASTGTETQYF. CDR3 coding DNA: TGTGCCTGGAGCGCCTCGACAGGGACAGAGACCCAGTACTTC.

This clone was counted a few times. This chain joins TRBV5-1 and TRBJ1-3, with 7 nucleotides matching TRBD1. Trimming removed 3 bases from V and 4 bases from J; junction bases left unmatched: 4. The CDR3 has 14 amino acids. Germline CDR1 is SGHRS and CDR2 is YFSETQ. The DNA of the CDR3 is TGCGCCAGCAGCTCTACAGGGGACGGAAACACCATATATTTT. Translated, it gives CASSSTGDGNTIYF.

The sample holds a few counts of this clone. This chain's CDR3 is CASMDRGGANVLTF. CDR3 DNA sequence: TGTGCCAGCATGGACAGGGGTGGGGCCAACGTCCTGACTTTC. The chain is built from TRBV5-4 and TRBJ2-6; 9 nucleotides line up with TRBD1. CDR3 length equals 14 residues. The V and J ends lost 6 bases and 3 bases, in that order; junction bases with no gene match: 1. Germline CDR1 is SGHNT and CDR2 is YYREEE (reference sequence). The whole variable domain, remainder taken from reference TRBV5-4 and TRBJ2-6, is ETGVTQSPTHLIKTRGQQVTLRCSSQSGHNTVSWYQQALGQGPQFIFQYYREEENGRGNFPPRFSGLQFPNYSSELNVNALELDDSALYLCASMDRGGANVLTFGAGSRLTVL.